This passage covers 24 T cell receptor beta chains from one sample sequenced in a study of blood T cell repertoires in COVID-19. The protocol was immunoSEQ multiplex PCR, while the TCRdb copy is restricted to in-frame clones and leaves out a portion. The sample includes roughly 150,000 clones, around 83% seen only once; the top ten take around a tenth. Source material: peripheral blood. The source is a woman in her forties or fifties with acute or convalescent COVID-19.

This rearrangement joins TRBV7-8 to TRBJ2-3, with TRBD2 identical over 9 bases. From germline, CDR1 is SGHVS and CDR2 FQNEAQ. The CDR3 sequence is 17 residues long. Unmatched junction bases numbered 9, after V lost 5 bases and J lost 0 bases. This chain's CDR3 is CASSAGGTALSTDTQYF. The CDR3 nucleotides read TGTGCCAGCAGCGCGGGGGGGACAGCTCTAAGCACAGATACGCAGTATTTT.

The chain uses TRBV3-1 (or the pseudogene TRBV3-2) and TRBJ2-7, with TRBD2 matching 9 bases. The CDR3 contains 15 residues. Germline-derived CDR1 and CDR2 are LGHDT and YNNKEL (reference sequence). With 4 bases clipped from V and 5 bases from J, the junction kept 9 bases outside the gene matches. CDR3 nucleotides: TGTGCCAGCAGCCCGAACGGCGGGGGGGTCAACGAGCAGTACTTC. Its protein product is CASSPNGGGVNEQYF.

The chain has TRBV5-6 and TRBJ2-3, with TRBD1 matching over 7 bases. CDR1 is SGHDT, CDR2 YYEEEE, per germline. The trim removed 4 bases at V and 4 bases at J, leaving 3 bases unmatched. The CDR3 is 13 residues long. The CDR3 sequence is CASSLGQADTQYF. As DNA, the CDR3 is TGTGCCAGCAGCCTAGGACAGGCAGATACGCAGTATTTT.

The chain couples TRBV4-3 to TRBJ2-7; perhaps TRBD2 as D (5 bases). This CDR3 is built from 14 residues. CDR1 and CDR2 (germline): LGHNA, YSLEER. Trimming took 3 bases from V and 6 from J, leaving 15 bases between them. The CDR3 nucleotides are TGCGCCAGCAGCCACAACGAGGACTCAGGCGAGCAGTACTTC. This sequence encodes CASSHNEDSGEQYF.

The chain joins TRBV18 to TRBJ1-1; 7 bases are shared with TRBD1. Germline assignment: CDR1 KGHSH and CDR2 LQKENI. The CDR3 spans 16 residues. V was clipped by 0 bases and J by 4 bases; unmatched bases: 8. The CDR3 loop is CASSPPSRTGATEAFF. The CDR3 region has the DNA TGTGCCAGCTCACCACCGTCAAGAACAGGGGCCACTGAAGCTTTCTTT.

This clone was seen a handful of times. The chain uses TRBV19 and TRBJ1-5; the match to TRBD1 covers 8 bases. The CDR3 consists of 16 residues. CDR1 and CDR2 (germline): LNHDA, SQIVND (reference sequence). The V gene end was trimmed by 9 bases and the J gene end by 4 bases; junction bases not matched to a gene: 14. In DNA form, the CDR3 reads TGTGCCAGCACCCTGCAGGGGGCGGTCGGGAATCAGCCCCAGCATTTT. It codes for CASTLQGAVGNQPQHF.

The chain is built from TRBV2 and TRBJ1-6, with 8 bases that match TRBD1. V trimming: 7 bases; J trimming: 1 base; junction bases outside the gene matches: 12. Germline-derived CDR1 and CDR2 are SNHLY and FYNNEI. This CDR3 has 18 residues. CDR3 DNA: TGTGCCAGCAAAAGGATGGCAGGGGGCCGTTCCTATAATTCACCCCTCCACTTT. As protein: CASKRMAGGRSYNSPLHF.

This chain connects TRBV28 to TRBJ1-3; maybe TRBD1 (5 bases). The CDR3 length is 15 residues. The germline V gene has CDR1 MDHEN and CDR2 SYDVKM. V lost 8 bases and J 0 bases, leaving 14 bases between the germline ends. This CDR3 is CASLSGGSSGNTIYF. CDR3 bases: TGTGCCAGCCTTTCCGGGGGGAGCTCTGGAAACACCATATATTTT.

The chain has TRBV7-8 and TRBJ1-4, with D hard to call. V dropped 5 bases and J dropped 5 bases, with 18 bases sitting between them. The CDR3 length is 16 residues. Germline V lookup: CDR1 SGHVS, CDR2 FQNEAQ. The CDR3 region has the DNA TGTGCCAGCAGCCTGAAGACATCGCTGAGAAATGAAAAACTGTTTTTT. As protein: CASSLKTSLRNEKLFF.

This chain joins TRBV18 and TRBJ2-3; TRBD1 aligns across 8 bases. Germline V gene data show CDR1 as KGHSH and CDR2 as LQKENI. The CDR3 contains 17 residues. The trim removed 1 base at V and 2 bases at J, leaving 8 bases unmatched. Written as DNA, the CDR3 is TGTGCCAGCTCACCACTGATGTCGCAGGGGGCCACAGATACGCAGTATTTT. The encoded protein is CASSPLMSQGATDTQYF.

The chain recombines TRBV7-2 with TRBJ2-4; tentatively, D is TRBD1 (6 bases). CDR3 length: 13 amino acids. V dropped 6 bases and J dropped 3 bases, with 9 bases sitting between them. Germline V CDR1 and CDR2: SGHTA, FQGNSA. CDR3: CASSRTDKNIQYF. CDR3 nucleotides: TGTGCCAGCAGTCGGACAGACAAAAACATTCAGTACTTC.

The genes are TRBV7-9 and TRBJ2-3; 10 positions agree with TRBD2. In germline, CDR1 is SEHNR, CDR2 FQNEAQ (reference sequence). With V trimmed by 6 bases and J by 2 bases, 8 bases remained unmatched. This CDR3 region has 16 residues. The DNA of the CDR3 is TGTGCCAGCAGTCTCCTCGGGACTAGCGCCACAGATACGCAGTATTTT. Translation: CASSLLGTSATDTQYF.

The V call is TRBV3-1 (or the pseudogene TRBV3-2), the J call TRBJ2-2; 8 bases line up with TRBD1. The CDR3 runs 14 residues. With 4 bases clipped from V and 7 bases from J, the junction kept 5 bases outside the gene matches. The germline V gene has CDR1 LGHDT and CDR2 YNNKEL (reference sequence). The DNA for the CDR3 is TGTGCCAGCAGCCCAGGGGGCTTGGGCGGGGAGCTGTTTTTT. Its translation is CASSPGGLGGELFF.

This chain links TRBV6-2 or TRBV6-3 with TRBJ2-1; TRBD2 agrees at 16 bases. Trimming removed 4 bases from V and 13 bases from J; junction bases left unmatched: 7. The CDR3 is 15 residues long. Germline CDR1 reads MNHEY; CDR2 reads SVGEGT. Here the CDR3 reads CASSSPGLAGGPQFF. As DNA, the CDR3 is TGTGCCAGCAGTTCACCGGGACTAGCGGGGGGGCCTCAGTTCTTC.

CDR3 DNA: TGTGCCAGCTCACCAGCGACAGTGGGCTCCTACGAGCAGTACTTC. Amino acid sequence: CASSPATVGSYEQYF. The chain has TRBV18 and TRBJ2-7; possibly TRBD1 for D (5 bases). CDR3 length: 15 amino acids. Trimming cost V 2 bases and J 0 bases, with 11 bases left between them. The germline CDR1 and CDR2 sequences are KGHSH and LQKENI.

As to this clone: Germline and junction disagree at one end, which may indicate a read error. V is TRBV2 and J is TRBJ1-4; a possible D gene is TRBD1 (5 bases). The germline V gene encodes CDR1 SNHLY and CDR2 FYNNEI. CDR3 size: 17 residues. In DNA, the CDR3 is TGTGCCAGCAGGGAAGGATGGGGGGTAGGAACTAATGAAAAACTGTTTTTT. This sequence encodes CASREGWGVGTNEKLFF. Full variable domain (rest looked up from reference TRBV2 and TRBJ1-4): EPEVTQTPSHQVTQMGQEVILRCVPISNHLYFYWYRQILGQKVEFLVSFYNNEISEKSEIFDDQFSVERPDGSNFTLKIRSTKLEDSAMYFCASREGWGVGTNEKLFFGSGTQLSVL.

The chain has TRBV18 and TRBJ1-1, with no clear D. V lost 3 bases and J lost 1, with 12 bases in between. From germline, CDR1 is KGHSH and CDR2 LQKENI. The CDR3 totals 15 residues. In DNA form, the CDR3 reads TGTGCCAGCTCACCGTTTCCACAGAGGAACACTGAAGCTTTCTTT. Its translation: CASSPFPQRNTEAFF.

V is TRBV9 and J is TRBJ2-3; tentatively, D is TRBD2 (5 bases). V lost 4 bases and J 2 bases, leaving 14 bases between the germline ends. CDR3 length: 15 amino acids. The germline V gene encodes CDR1 SGDLS and CDR2 YYNGEE. CDR3 residues: CASSPRGPHTDTQYF. The DNA of the CDR3 is TGTGCCAGCAGCCCTAGAGGGCCTCACACAGATACGCAGTATTTT. Together with reference TRBV9 and TRBJ2-3, the CDR3 gives the full variable domain: DSGVTQTPKHLITATGQRVTLRCSPRSGDLSVYWYQQSLDQGLQFLIQYYNGEERAKGNILERFSAQQFPDLHSELNLSSLELGDSALYFCASSPRGPHTDTQYFGPGTRLTVL.

The chain has TRBV10-2 and TRBJ1-5; D not certain. Germline V gives CDR1 WSHSY, CDR2 SAAADI. V lost 4 bases and J 5 bases, leaving 6 bases between the germline ends. This CDR3 region has 12 residues. In DNA, the CDR3 is TGCGCCAGCAGTGTTTTAGATCAGCCCCAGCATTTT. It specifies CASSVLDQPQHF.

The J gene is TRBJ2-5, the V gene TRBV3-1 (or the pseudogene TRBV3-2); D is ambiguous. The length of the CDR3 is 15 residues. Germline V CDR1 and CDR2: LGHDT, YNNKEL (reference sequence). V was shortened by 3 bases and J by 4 bases, with 15 bases between the two germline ends. For the CDR3, the DNA is TGTGCCAGCAGCCACACGGGTATAGGTGGAGAGACCCAGTACTTC. The encoded protein is CASSHTGIGGETQYF.

The V gene is TRBV11-2, the J gene TRBJ2-3; possibly TRBD1 for D (6 bases). The CDR3 covers 16 residues. Germline assignment: CDR1 SGHAT and CDR2 FQNNGV. Trimming stripped 2 bases from V and 5 bases from J, with 17 bases between. CDR3 sequence: CASSLPTGSGRDTQYF. The DNA for the CDR3 is TGTGCCAGCAGCTTACCTACAGGGTCCGGTCGAGATACGCAGTATTTT.

The genes are TRBV7-9 and TRBJ2-3, with 9 positions matching TRBD1. The CDR3 length is 15 residues. J was trimmed by 2 bases and V by 5 bases; bases with no gene match: 5. CDR1 is SEHNR and CDR2 is FQNEAQ in the germline V gene (reference sequence). In nucleotides, the CDR3 is TGTGCCAGCAGCAGACGGACAGGGGACACAGATACGCAGTATTTT. Translating gives CASSRRTGDTDTQYF. Full variable domain (missing parts from reference TRBV7-9 and TRBJ2-3): DTGVSQNPRHKITKRGQNVTFRCDPISEHNRLYWYRQTLGQGPEFLTYFQNEAQLEKSRLLSDRFSAERPKGSFSTLEIQRTEQGDSAMYLCASSRRTGDTDTQYFGPGTRLTVL.

The chain combines TRBV28 with TRBJ1-2; the match to TRBD1 covers 12 bases. V shed 5 bases and J 4 bases; nucleotides not matched to a gene: 14. Germline V gives CDR1 MDHEN, CDR2 SYDVKM. The CDR3 runs 18 residues. The CDR3 is CASSPTGTGGAGSYGYTF. The CDR3 DNA reads TGTGCCAGCAGTCCTACCGGGACAGGGGGCGCGGGGAGCTATGGCTACACCTTC.

This rearrangement joins TRBV4-1 to TRBJ1-3, with 7 bases identical to TRBD1. Looked up from germline, CDR1 is MGHRA and CDR2 is YSYEKL. There are 14 residues in the CDR3. J gave up 8 bases and V 6 bases, and 10 bases lay outside the gene matches. The DNA of the CDR3 is TGCGCCAGCAGTAAAGGACAGGAAAAATACACCATATATTTT. It yields the protein CASSKGQEKYTIYF.